A selection of T cell receptor beta chains follows, all from one sample in a study of CD8+CD57+ T cells in acquired aplastic anemia. TCRdb reanalysed the reads using MiXCR and keeps one entry per CDR3 protein. The sample lists under 350,000 distinct CDR3 sequences; about three fifths were seen once. Sequencing used sorted CD4+, CD8+, or CD8+CD57+ T cells (not recorded which) from PBMCs. The receptors shown here come from a human donor with aplastic anemia. Both conserved end residues are part of each CDR3. D genes are given only for firm matches. Size tells how often a clone was seen (once, few, many) or the class of an expanded clone, and some rows leave it out.

clone_size	d_call	v_call	j_call	cdr3_aa	cdr3_nt
many	-	TRBV19	TRBJ2-5	CASSIVKTGGETQYF	TGTGCCAGTAGTATAGTGAAGACAGGAGGAGAGACCCAGTACTTC
-	TRBD1	TRBV19	TRBJ1-2	CASSTTGTGYGYTF	TGTGCCAGTAGTACCACAGGGACAGGCTATGGCTACACCTTC
many	-	TRBV2	TRBJ2-1	CASRAGLTPYDEQFF	TGTGCCAGCCGGGCGGGGTTGACCCCCTACGATGAGCAGTTCTTC
many	-	TRBV20-1	TRBJ1-2	CSARDPRAQVGGYTF	TGCAGTGCTAGAGATCCCCGCGCCCAAGTCGGTGGCTACACCTTC
few	-	TRBV7-9	TRBJ2-7	CASSLVGHNEQYF	TGTGCCAGCAGCTTAGTCGGTCACAACGAGCAGTACTTC
many	-	TRBV7-6	TRBJ1-5	CTSSLESDSNQPQHF	TGTACCAGCAGCTTAGAATCAGATAGCAATCAGCCCCAGCATTTT
many	TRBD1	TRBV13	TRBJ2-7	CASSFPPGQGYEQYF	TGTGCCAGCAGCTTCCCACCAGGACAGGGCTACGAGCAGTACTTC
few	-	TRBV7-2	TRBJ2-7	CASSSPVYEQYF	TGTGCCAGCAGCTCCCCAGTCTACGAGCAGTACTTC
-	TRBD2	TRBV29-1	TRBJ2-3	CSVEDPTSGGANTQYF	TGCAGCGTTGAAGATCCGACTAGCGGGGGGGCCAATACGCAGTATTTT
many	TRBD1	TRBV2	TRBJ1-2	CASSEQGDGYTF	TGTGCCAGCAGTGAACAGGGGGATGGCTACACCTTC
-	TRBD2	TRBV20-1	TRBJ2-2	CSAARRAGGANTGELFF	TGCAGTGCAGCAAGACGGGCGGGGGGCGCGAACACCGGGGAGCTGTTTTTT
-	TRBD2	TRBV10-3	TRBJ2-3	CAISESMLAGVLDTQYF	TGTGCCATCAGTGAGTCTATGCTAGCGGGAGTCTTAGATACGCAGTATTTT
many	-	TRBV29-1	TRBJ2-7	CSVGTVYEQYF	TGCAGCGTTGGGACTGTCTACGAGCAGTACTTC
many	TRBD2	TRBV6-6	TRBJ2-7	CASRGSGVSYEQYF	TGTGCCAGCAGAGGTAGCGGGGTCTCCTACGAGCAGTACTTC
once	-	TRBV7-9	TRBJ2-7	CASSPKATRYEQYF	TGTGCCAGCAGCCCGAAGGCGACGAGATACGAGCAGTACTTC
many	-	TRBV6-1	TRBJ1-5	CASRISNQPQHF	TGTGCCAGCAGGATCAGCAATCAGCCCCAGCATTTT
few	-	TRBV24-1	TRBJ2-5	CATSARETQYF	TGTGCCACCAGTGCCAGGGAGACCCAGTACTTC
-	-	TRBV20-1	TRBJ2-5	CSAHHQETQYF	TGCAGTGCCCATCATCAGGAGACACAGTACTTC
many	-	TRBV7-3	TRBJ2-5	CASSRGPAGPGTGETQYF	TGTGCCAGCAGCCGGGGGCCAGCGGGACCGGGAACGGGAGAGACCCAGTACTTC
-	TRBD2	TRBV29-1	TRBJ2-1	CSDVAGGYEQFF	TGCAGTGATGTAGCGGGAGGATATGAGCAGTTCTTC
once	-	TRBV9	TRBJ2-3	CASSPHGDEGTQYF	TGTGCCAGCAGCCCCCATGGGGACGAAGGAACGCAGTATTTT
many	-	TRBV4-1	TRBJ1-5	CASSQAELSNQPQHF	TGCGCCAGCAGCCAAGCAGAACTTAGCAATCAGCCCCAGCATTTT
-	-	TRBV20-1	TRBJ1-4	CSALNPGLSEKLFF	TGCAGTGCCCTAAACCCCGGACTCTCCGAAAAACTGTTTTTT
-	TRBD1	TRBV28	TRBJ1-1	CASRHKTGDTEAFF	TGTGCCAGCAGACATAAGACAGGGGACACTGAAGCTTTCTTT
many	TRBD1	TRBV6-5	TRBJ1-1	CASTSGGTEAFF	TGTGCCAGCACGTCAGGGGGTACTGAAGCTTTCTTT
-	-	TRBV20-1	TRBJ2-3	CGELYGQTDTQYF	TGCGGCGAACTCTACGGGCAGACAGATACGCAGTATTTT
many	-	TRBV6-4	TRBJ1-6	CASSDIADSPLHF	TGTGCCAGCAGTGACATAGCCGATTCACCCCTCCACTTT
many	TRBD1	TRBV7-2	TRBJ1-1	CASSRNRGLTEAFF	TGTGCCAGCAGCCGGAATAGGGGGCTTACTGAAGCTTTCTTT
-	-	TRBV5-1	TRBJ2-1	CASSLEPSAREQFF	TGCGCCAGCAGCTTGGAGCCTAGCGCACGCGAGCAGTTCTTC
many	-	TRBV3-1	TRBJ1-4	CASSSVWAEKLFF	TGTGCCAGCAGCTCCGTCTGGGCTGAAAAACTGTTTTTT
once	-	TRBV7-3	TRBJ1-4	CASSFYPSGNEKLFF	TGTGCCAGCAGCTTCTATCCTTCGGGAAATGAAAAACTGTTTTTT
few	TRBD1	TRBV10-3	TRBJ1-6	CAISAIQRTGSYNSPLHF	TGTGCCATCAGTGCGATACAGAGGACAGGCTCCTATAATTCACCCCTCCACTTT
many	-	TRBV19	TRBJ1-2	CASTVTRNYGYTF	TGTGCCAGTACAGTCACCCGGAACTATGGCTACACCTTC
-	-	TRBV6-5	TRBJ2-1	CASRWGRTANEQFF	TGTGCCAGCAGATGGGGACGGACGGCCAATGAGCAGTTCTTC
-	TRBD1	TRBV7-2	TRBJ1-6	CASSSDRPNSPLHF	TGTGCCAGCAGCTCGGACAGGCCGAATTCACCCCTCCACTTT
few	TRBD1	TRBV7-9	TRBJ1-1	CASSLTGGRDTEAFF	TGTGCCAGCAGCTTGACAGGGGGAAGGGACACTGAAGCTTTCTTT
-	-	TRBV7-8	TRBJ2-2	CASGVGFNTGELFF	TGTGCCAGCGGGGTCGGATTCAACACCGGGGAGCTGTTTTTT
-	-	TRBV7-9	TRBJ2-7	CASSLGGTASYEQYF	TGTGCCAGCAGCTTAGGAGGGACCGCCTCCTACGAGCAGTACTTC
-	TRBD2	TRBV11-1	TRBJ2-5	CASSLGRGSRGRAGETQYF	TGTGCCAGCAGCTTGGGCAGGGGTAGTCGCGGGAGGGCGGGGGAGACCCAGTACTTC
-	-	TRBV7-6	TRBJ2-5	CASHTGIQETQYF	TGTGCCAGCCACACAGGGATACAAGAGACCCAGTACTTC
-	TRBD1	TRBV19	TRBJ1-2	CASSTWADRGTKGYTF	TGTGCCAGTAGCACCTGGGCAGACAGGGGGACCAAAGGCTACACCTTC
many	TRBD1	TRBV19	TRBJ1-2	CATGYSGYTF	TGTGCGACAGGGTACTCTGGCTACACCTTC